This entry features one TCR beta chain sequence. The antigen remains undetermined. Assay used: immunoSEQ multiplex PCR; TCRdb lists only in-frame clones, some missing. The sample yields roughly 1,000 clones, less than 85% seen once. The data originate from a study of brain metastases from non-small cell lung cancer. Overall study findings and caveats: Metastases had sparse T cells but largely shared repertoires with primaries.

The ends were cut back, 1 base at V and 6 bases at J, with 9 bases in the middle. The CDR3 contains 13 residues. Germline CDR1 and CDR2: SGHAT and FQDESV (reference sequence). The chain joins TRBV11-1 to TRBJ1-1, with a tentative D call TRBD1 (5 bases). The sequenced sample consisted of tissue from a brain metastasis. This receptor was obtained from a donor at least 40 years old with non-small cell lung cancer. The CDR3 here is CASSLGRAPEAFF. The CDR3 bases are TGTGCCAGCAGCTTAGGCAGGGCTCCTGAAGCTTTCTTT.